The TCR beta chain under discussion was sequenced for a study of STAT5B mutations in CD4+ large granular lymphocyte leukemia. Study information: The CDR3 'QG' motif was associated with a particular HLA allele among healthy donors. Findings and limits, study-wide: Compared with healthy controls (2/35), patient top clones favored TRBV06 (8/27). No patients shared main leukemic clonotypes, though approximately 26% appeared at low frequency elsewhere.

Details on this clone: Its antigen remains unidentified.

V lost 4 bases and J lost 6, with 20 bases in between. Germline-derived CDR1 and CDR2 are SGDLS and YYNGEE. This CDR3 spans 16 amino acids. This was a survey-level run. Sequencing was performed with immunoSEQ multiplex PCR; in TCRdb, only in-frame clones are kept and a portion is missing. The sample yields about 40,000 clones, roughly 79% seen once. The chain couples TRBV9 to TRBJ1-3, with D unclear. Sequencing was carried out using CD4+ T cells from blood buffy coats. This receptor was taken from a human donor in good health. This CDR3 is CASSPTDSGTINTIYF. The CDR3 DNA reads TGTGCCAGCAGCCCCACAGATTCCGGAACTATAAACACCATATATTTT.